These 3 T cell receptor beta chains were sequenced from one sample in a study of response to subunit inactivated influenza vaccine. In TCRdb, the RT-PCR reads were re-called with MiXCR into one record per CDR3 protein. The data contain about 780,000 distinct CDR3 sequences, roughly 18% of them singletons. The sample here was PBMCs from blood, taken 5 days after vaccination. These receptors were collected from a man aged 45-65 years who received an inactivated influenza vaccine.

This clonotype was detected only a few times. The V call is TRBV30, the J call TRBJ1-5; D gene uncertain. This CDR3 has 13 amino acids. The germline V and J ends were trimmed by 0 bases and 4 bases, with 7 bases remaining between them. Looked up from germline, CDR1 is GTSNPN and CDR2 is SVGIG (reference sequence). CDR3 in amino acids: CAWSVTVNQPQHF. The CDR3, as DNA: TGTGCCTGGAGTGTGACGGTTAATCAGCCCCAGCATTTT.

This clonotype occurred a few times. The chain is built from TRBV24-1 and TRBJ2-1, with TRBD2 matching over 9 bases. Germline V CDR1 and CDR2: KGHDR, SFDVKD. The CDR3 has 16 amino acids. The J segment lost 7 bases and the V segment lost 1 base, leaving 7 bases of the junction unmatched. CDR3 coding DNA: TGTGCCACCAGTGATTTAGCGGGGGGTCTCCCTAATGAGCAGTTCTTC. Residues: CATSDLAGGLPNEQFF.

This clonotype was counted once. This chain uses TRBV10-3 with TRBJ2-7, with 11 positions matching TRBD2. The CDR3 spans 15 residues. The V gene end was trimmed by 2 bases and the J gene end by 2 bases; junction bases not matched to a gene: 2. Per germline, CDR1 ENHRY and CDR2 SYGVKD. Written as DNA, the CDR3 is TGTGCCATCAGTGAGCCGGGACTAGCGGCCTACGAGCAGTACTTC. Encoded protein: CAISEPGLAAYEQYF.